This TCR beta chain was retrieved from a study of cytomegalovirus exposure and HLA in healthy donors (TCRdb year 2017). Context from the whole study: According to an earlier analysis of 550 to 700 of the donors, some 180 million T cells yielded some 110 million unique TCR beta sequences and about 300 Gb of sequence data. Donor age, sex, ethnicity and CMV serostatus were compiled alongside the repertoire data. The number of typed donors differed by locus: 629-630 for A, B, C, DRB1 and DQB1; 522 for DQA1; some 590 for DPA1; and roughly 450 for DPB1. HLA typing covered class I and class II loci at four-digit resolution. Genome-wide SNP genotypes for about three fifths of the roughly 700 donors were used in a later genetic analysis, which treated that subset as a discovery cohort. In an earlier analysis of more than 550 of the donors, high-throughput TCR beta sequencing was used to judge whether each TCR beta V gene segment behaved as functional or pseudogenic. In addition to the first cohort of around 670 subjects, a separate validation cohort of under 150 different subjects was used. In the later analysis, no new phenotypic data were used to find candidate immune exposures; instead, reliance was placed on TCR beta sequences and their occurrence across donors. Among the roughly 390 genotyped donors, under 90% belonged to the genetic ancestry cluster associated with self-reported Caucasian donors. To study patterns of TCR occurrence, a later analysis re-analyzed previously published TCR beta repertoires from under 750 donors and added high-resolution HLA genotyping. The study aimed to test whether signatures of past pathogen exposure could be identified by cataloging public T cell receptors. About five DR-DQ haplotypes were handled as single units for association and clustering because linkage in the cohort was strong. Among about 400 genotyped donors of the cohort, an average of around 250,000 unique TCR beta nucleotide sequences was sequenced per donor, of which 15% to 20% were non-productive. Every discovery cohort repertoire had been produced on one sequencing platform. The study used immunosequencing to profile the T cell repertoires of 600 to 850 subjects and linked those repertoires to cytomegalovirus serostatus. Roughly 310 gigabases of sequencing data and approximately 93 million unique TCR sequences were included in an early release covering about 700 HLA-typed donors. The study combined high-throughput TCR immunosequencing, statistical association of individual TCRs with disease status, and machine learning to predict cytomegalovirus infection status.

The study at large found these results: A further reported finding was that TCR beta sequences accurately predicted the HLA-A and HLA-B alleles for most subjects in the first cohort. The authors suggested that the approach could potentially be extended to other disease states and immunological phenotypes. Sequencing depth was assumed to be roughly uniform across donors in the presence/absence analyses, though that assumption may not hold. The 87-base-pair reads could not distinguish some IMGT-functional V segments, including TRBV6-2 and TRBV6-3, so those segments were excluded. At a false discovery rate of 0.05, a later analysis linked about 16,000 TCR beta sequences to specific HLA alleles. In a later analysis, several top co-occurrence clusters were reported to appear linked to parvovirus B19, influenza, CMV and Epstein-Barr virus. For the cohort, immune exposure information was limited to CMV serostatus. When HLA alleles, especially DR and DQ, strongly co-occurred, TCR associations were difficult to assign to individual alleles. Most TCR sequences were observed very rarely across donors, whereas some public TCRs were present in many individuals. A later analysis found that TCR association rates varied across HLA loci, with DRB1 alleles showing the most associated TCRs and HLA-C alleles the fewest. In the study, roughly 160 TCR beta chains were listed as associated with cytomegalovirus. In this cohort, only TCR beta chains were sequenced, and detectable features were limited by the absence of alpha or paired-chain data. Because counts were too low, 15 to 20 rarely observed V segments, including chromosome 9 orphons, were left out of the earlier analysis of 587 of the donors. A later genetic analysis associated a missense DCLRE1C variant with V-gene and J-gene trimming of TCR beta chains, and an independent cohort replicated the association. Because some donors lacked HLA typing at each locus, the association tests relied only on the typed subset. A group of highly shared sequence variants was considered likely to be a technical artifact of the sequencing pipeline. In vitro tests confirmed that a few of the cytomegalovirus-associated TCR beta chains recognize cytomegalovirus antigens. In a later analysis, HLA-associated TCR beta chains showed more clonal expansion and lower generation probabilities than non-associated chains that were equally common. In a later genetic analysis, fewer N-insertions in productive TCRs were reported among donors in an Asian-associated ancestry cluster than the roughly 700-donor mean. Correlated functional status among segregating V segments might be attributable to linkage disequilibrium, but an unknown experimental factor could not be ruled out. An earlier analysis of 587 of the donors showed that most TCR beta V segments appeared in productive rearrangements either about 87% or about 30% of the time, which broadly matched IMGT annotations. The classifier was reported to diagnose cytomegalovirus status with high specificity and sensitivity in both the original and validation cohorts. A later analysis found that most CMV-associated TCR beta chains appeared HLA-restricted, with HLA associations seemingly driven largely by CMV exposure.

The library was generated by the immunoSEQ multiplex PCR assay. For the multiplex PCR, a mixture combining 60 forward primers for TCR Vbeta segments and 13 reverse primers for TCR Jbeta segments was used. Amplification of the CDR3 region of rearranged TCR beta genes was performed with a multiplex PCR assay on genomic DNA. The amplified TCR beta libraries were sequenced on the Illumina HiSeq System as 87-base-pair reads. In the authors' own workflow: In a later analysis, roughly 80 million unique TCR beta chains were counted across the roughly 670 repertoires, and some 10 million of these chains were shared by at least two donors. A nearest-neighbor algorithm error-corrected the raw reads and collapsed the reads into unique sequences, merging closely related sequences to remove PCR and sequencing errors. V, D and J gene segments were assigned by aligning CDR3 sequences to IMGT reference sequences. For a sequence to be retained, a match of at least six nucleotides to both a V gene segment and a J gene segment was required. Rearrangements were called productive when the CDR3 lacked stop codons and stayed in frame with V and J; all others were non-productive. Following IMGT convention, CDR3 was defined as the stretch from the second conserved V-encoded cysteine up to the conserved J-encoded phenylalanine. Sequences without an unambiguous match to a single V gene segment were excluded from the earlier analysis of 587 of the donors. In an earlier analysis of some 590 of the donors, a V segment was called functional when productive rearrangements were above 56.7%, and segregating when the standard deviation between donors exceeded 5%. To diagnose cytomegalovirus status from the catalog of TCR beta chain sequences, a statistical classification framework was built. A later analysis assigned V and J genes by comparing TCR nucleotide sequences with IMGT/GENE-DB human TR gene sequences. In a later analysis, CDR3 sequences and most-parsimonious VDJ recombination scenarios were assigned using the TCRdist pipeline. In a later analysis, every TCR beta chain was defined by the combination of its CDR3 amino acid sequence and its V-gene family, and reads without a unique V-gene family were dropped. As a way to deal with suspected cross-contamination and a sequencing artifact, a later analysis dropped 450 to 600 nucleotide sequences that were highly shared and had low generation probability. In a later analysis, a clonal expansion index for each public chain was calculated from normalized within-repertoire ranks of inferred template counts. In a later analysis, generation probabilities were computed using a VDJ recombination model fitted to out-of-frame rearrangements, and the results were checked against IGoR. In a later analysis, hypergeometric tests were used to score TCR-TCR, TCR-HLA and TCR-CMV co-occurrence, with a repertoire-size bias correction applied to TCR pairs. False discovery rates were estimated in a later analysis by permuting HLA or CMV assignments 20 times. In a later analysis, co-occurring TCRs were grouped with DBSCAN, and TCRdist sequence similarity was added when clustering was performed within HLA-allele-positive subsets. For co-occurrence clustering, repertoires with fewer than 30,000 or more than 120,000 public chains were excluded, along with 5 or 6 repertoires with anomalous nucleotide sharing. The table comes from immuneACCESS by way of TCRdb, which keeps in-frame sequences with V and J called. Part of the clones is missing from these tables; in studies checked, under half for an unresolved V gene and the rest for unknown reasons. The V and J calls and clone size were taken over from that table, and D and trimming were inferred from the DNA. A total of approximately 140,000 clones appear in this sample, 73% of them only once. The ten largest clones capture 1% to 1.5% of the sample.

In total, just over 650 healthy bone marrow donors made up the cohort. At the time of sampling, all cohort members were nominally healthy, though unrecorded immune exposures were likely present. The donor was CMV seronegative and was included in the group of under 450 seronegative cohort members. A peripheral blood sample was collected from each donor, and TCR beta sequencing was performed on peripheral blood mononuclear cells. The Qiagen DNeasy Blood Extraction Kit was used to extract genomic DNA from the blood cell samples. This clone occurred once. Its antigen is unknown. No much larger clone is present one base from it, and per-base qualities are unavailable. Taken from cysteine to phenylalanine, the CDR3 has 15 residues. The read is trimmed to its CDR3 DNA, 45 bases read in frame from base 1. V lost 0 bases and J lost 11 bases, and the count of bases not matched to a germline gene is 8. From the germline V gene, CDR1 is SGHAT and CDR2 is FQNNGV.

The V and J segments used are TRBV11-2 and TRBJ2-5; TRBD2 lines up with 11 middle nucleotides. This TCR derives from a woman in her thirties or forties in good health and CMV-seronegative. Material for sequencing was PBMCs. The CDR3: CASSLELLAGGEQYF. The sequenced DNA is TGTGCCAGCAGCTTAGAGCTTCTAGCGGGAGGAGAGCAGTACTTC.